A selection of T cell receptor beta chains follows, all from one sample in a study of T-cell memory formation after mild COVID-19. MiXCR, applied by TCRdb to the 5' RACE reads, yields one record per CDR3 protein. The data hold more than 250,000 distinct CDR3 sequences, with roughly 18% observed a single time. Sequenced material: PBMCs or a T cell subset sorted from them (not recorded which). All receptors derive from a man aged 18 to 30 who had mild COVID-19 (a few samples of this study predate the infection). Cell type and time point are not known. Both conserved end residues are part of each CDR3. The D gene is left open where the match is weak. Size is omitted from some rows. Given values are once, few, many or a class for expanded clones.

d_call,v_call,j_call,clone_size,cdr3_nt,cdr3_aa
NA,TRBV14,TRBJ2-6,NA,TGTGCGGTCGGTATAGCTGGGGCCAACGTCCTGACTTTC,CAVGIAGANVLTF
NA,TRBV7-8,TRBJ2-4,NA,TGTGCCAGCAGCCCCGGCGGGGTAGACATTCAGTACTTC,CASSPGGVDIQYF
TRBD1,TRBV20-1,TRBJ2-1,many,TGCAGTGCTTTCCACAGGGGGCATGAGCAGTTCTTC,CSAFHRGHEQFF
NA,TRBV7-2,TRBJ1-2,once,TGTGCCAGCAGCCAAATCCAGGGGAGAAATGGCTACACCTTC,CASSQIQGRNGYTF
NA,TRBV6-5,TRBJ1-2,NA,TGTGCCTCCCGCCGGCAGGGAACGGATGGCTACACCTTC,CASRRQGTDGYTF
NA,TRBV4-2,TRBJ2-5,many,TGTGCCAGCAGCCAAGATCCCCGGGGGCCGAAAGAGACCCAGTACTTC,CASSQDPRGPKETQYF
NA,TRBV12-3/TRBV12-4,TRBJ2-5,few,TGTGCCAGCAAACGGACCGGGCTGGGGGAGACCCAGTACTTC,CASKRTGLGETQYF
TRBD2,TRBV6-2/TRBV6-3,TRBJ2-1,NA,TGTGCCACCCGACTAGCGGGGGCCGGCTACAATGAGCAGTTCTTC,CATRLAGAGYNEQFF
TRBD1,TRBV7-2,TRBJ2-1,many,TGTGCCAGCAGCTTAGGGACAGGGAGGAATGAGCAGTTCTTC,CASSLGTGRNEQFF
NA,TRBV6-6,TRBJ2-2,NA,TGTGCCAGCACCTATTTCGACGGGGCCGGGGAGCTGTTTTTT,CASTYFDGAGELFF
TRBD1,TRBV5-6,TRBJ1-1,few,TGTGCCAGCAGCCCAAATCCGGGACAGGCACAAGGGGCTTTCTTT,CASSPNPGQAQGAFF
NA,TRBV24-1,TRBJ1-2,NA,TGTGCCACCAGTGCTATGGGATCCTATGGCTACACCTTC,CATSAMGSYGYTF
NA,TRBV25-1,TRBJ1-5,few,TGTGCCAGCAGTGAACAGGGCCAGCCCCAGCATTTT,CASSEQGQPQHF
TRBD2,TRBV4-1,TRBJ2-1,few,TGCGCCAGCAGCCAAATATTGCGGGGGGGCTGGGACAATGAGCAGTTCTTC,CASSQILRGGWDNEQFF
TRBD2,TRBV2,TRBJ2-5,NA,TGTGCCAGCAGTGAAAGTACGGGGGGACAGACCCAGTACTTC,CASSESTGGQTQYF
NA,TRBV2,TRBJ2-1,NA,TGTGCCAGCAGTTTGAGAGGATATGAGCAGTTCTTC,CASSLRGYEQFF
NA,TRBV6-2/TRBV6-3,TRBJ2-5,few,TGTGCCAGCAGACGGGACCCAGGGGGAGGGGAGACCCAGTACTTC,CASRRDPGGGETQYF
NA,TRBV4-1,TRBJ2-3,many,TGCGCCAGCAGCCAACCTAGAAGGGGGGGGACAGATACGCAGTATTTT,CASSQPRRGGTDTQYF
NA,TRBV5-1,TRBJ1-1,few,TGCGCCAGCAGCTTGGGGGCAGCGAACACTGAAGCTTTCTTT,CASSLGAANTEAFF
TRBD1,TRBV4-1,TRBJ2-7,NA,TGCGCCAGCAGCGGGGGACAGGGGAGCTCCTACGAGCAGTACTTC,CASSGGQGSSYEQYF
NA,TRBV7-9,TRBJ2-1,NA,TGTGCCACCCCTGGGCACAGCTCCTACAATGAGCAGTTCTTC,CATPGHSSYNEQFF
TRBD1,TRBV7-9,TRBJ1-2,NA,TGTGCCAGCAGCGTCGGGACAGCCCAAGCTAACTATGGCTACACCTTC,CASSVGTAQANYGYTF
NA,TRBV21-1,TRBJ2-5,NA,TGTGCCAGCAGCAAAGCACCGTCCCAGTACTTC,CASSKAPSQYF
TRBD2,TRBV10-3,TRBJ2-5,few,TGTGCCATCAGTGACCCTGGGAGGGCAGAAGAGACCCAGTACTTC,CAISDPGRAEETQYF
NA,TRBV29-1,TRBJ2-1,NA,TGCAGCGTCGGCCTGGGGGAGCAGTTCTTC,CSVGLGEQFF
NA,TRBV12-3/TRBV12-4,TRBJ2-7,many,TGTGCCAGCAGTTTAGCAGGGGGCTCCTACGAGCAGTACTTC,CASSLAGGSYEQYF
TRBD1,TRBV12-3/TRBV12-4,TRBJ1-1,NA,TGTGCCAGCCTACCACAGGGGCCCTCTGAAGCTTTCTTT,CASLPQGPSEAFF
TRBD2,TRBV29-1,TRBJ2-5,NA,TGCAGCGTTGAATGGTCGGGGGGTCGACAAGAGACCCAGTACTTC,CSVEWSGGRQETQYF
NA,TRBV20-1,TRBJ2-5,NA,TGCAGTGCCGGTTCCCGGGTAGAGACCCAGTACTTC,CSAGSRVETQYF
TRBD1,TRBV7-9,TRBJ1-6,NA,TGTGCCAGCAGCTTGGGGGACAGGGTTAATTCACCCCTCCACTTT,CASSLGDRVNSPLHF
NA,TRBV7-8,TRBJ2-4,few,TGTGCCAGCAGCCCGGGCGCCGAGGGTAGAAACATTCAGTACTTC,CASSPGAEGRNIQYF
TRBD2,TRBV6-2/TRBV6-3,TRBJ2-5,NA,TGTGCCAGCACTCCGGGACTAGCGGGGGGGCTTGAGACCCAGTACTTC,CASTPGLAGGLETQYF
NA,TRBV7-2,TRBJ2-5,NA,TGTGCCAGCAGCTTAGCCTTTCGGGAGACCCAGTACTTC,CASSLAFRETQYF
NA,TRBV7-9,TRBJ2-6,few,TGTGCCAGCAGCTTAAAGAGGGGATCTGGGGCCAACGTCCTGACTTTC,CASSLKRGSGANVLTF
NA,TRBV7-9,TRBJ2-2,few,TGTGCCAGCAACACCTTCCAGTGGAACACCGGGGAGCTGTTTTTT,CASNTFQWNTGELFF
TRBD1,TRBV6-2/TRBV6-3,TRBJ1-5,NA,TGTGCCAGCAGTTACTCGTCGGGGCAGGGGGAAAGCAATCAGCCCCAGCATTTT,CASSYSSGQGESNQPQHF
TRBD1,TRBV14,TRBJ2-7,NA,TGTGCCAGCAGCTACAGGGACAGGGGATCCCACGAGCAGTACTTC,CASSYRDRGSHEQYF